Described below is a single TCR beta chain sequence and its context. The sample holds a few counts of this clone. The clone's antigen remains unknown. The input lacks base qualities; no much larger clone sits a single base away. This specimen belongs to a study of cytomegalovirus exposure and HLA in healthy donors (dated by TCRdb to 2015 to 2018). For the study in its entirety: According to an earlier analysis of 587 of the donors, roughly 180 million T cells yielded 120 million or so unique TCR beta sequences and around 300 Gb of sequence data. A later analysis re-examined previously published TCR beta repertoires from hundreds of donors and added high-resolution HLA genotyping to investigate patterns of TCR occurrence. To predict cytomegalovirus infection status, the study combined high-throughput TCR immunosequencing, statistical association of individual TCRs with disease status, and machine learning. The T cell repertoires of 666 subjects were profiled by immunosequencing and related to cytomegalovirus serostatus. HLA typing included class I and class II loci at four-digit resolution. Donor age, sex, ethnicity and CMV serostatus were compiled alongside the repertoire data. Besides the first cohort of under 700 subjects, a separate validation cohort made up of 120 different subjects was used. Typing coverage varied by locus: roughly 629-630 donors for A, B, C, DRB1 and DQB1; roughly 510 for DQA1; over 600 for DPA1; roughly 450 for DPB1. The study aimed to test whether signatures of past pathogen exposure could be identified by cataloging public T cell receptors. In a later genetic analysis, genome-wide SNP genotypes for 398 of the 666 donors were used, and that subset was treated as a discovery cohort. Roughly 5 DR-DQ haplotypes were handled as single units for association and clustering, since linkage in the cohort was strong. An earlier analysis of 450 to 750 of the donors used high-throughput TCR beta sequencing to judge whether each TCR beta V gene segment behaved as functional or pseudogenic. Among over 350 genotyped donors of the cohort, an average of 235,054 unique TCR beta nucleotide sequences were sequenced per donor, roughly 18% of them non-productive. Of the 398 genotyped donors, roughly 80% fell in the genetic ancestry cluster associated with self-reported Caucasian donors. All discovery cohort repertoires had been generated using a single sequencing platform. An early release that covered fewer than 750 HLA-typed donors contained about 290 gigabases of sequencing data and about 93 million unique TCR sequences. Rather than drawing on any new phenotypic data, the later analysis identified candidate immune exposures from TCR beta sequences and the way those sequences occurred across donors.

The paper as a whole reports these results and caveats: Strong co-occurrence of HLA alleles, especially DR and DQ, made assigning TCR associations to individual alleles difficult. Because counts were too low, about 18 rarely observed V segments, including chromosome 9 orphons, were left out of the earlier analysis of roughly 600 of the donors. Cytomegalovirus status was reported to be diagnosed by the classifier with high specificity and sensitivity in both the original and validation cohorts. In an earlier analysis of around 500 of the donors, most TCR beta V segments appeared in productive rearrangements about 90% or about 30% of the time, broadly matching IMGT annotations. A later genetic analysis reported fewer N-insertions in productive TCRs among donors in an Asian-associated ancestry cluster than the roughly 640-donor mean. A further reported finding was that TCR beta sequences accurately predicted the HLA-A and HLA-B alleles for most subjects in the first cohort. Compared with equally common non-associated chains, HLA-associated TCR beta chains in a later analysis were more clonally expanded and had lower generation probabilities. In vitro tests confirmed that a few of the cytomegalovirus-associated TCR beta chains recognize cytomegalovirus antigens. Because some donors lacked HLA typing at each locus, the association tests relied only on the typed subset. This cohort had only TCR beta chains sequenced, and the lack of alpha or paired-chain data limited which features could be detected. Most CMV-associated TCR beta chains appeared to be HLA-restricted in a later analysis, and the HLA associations seemed to be driven largely by CMV exposure. In a later analysis, the rate of TCR association differed among HLA loci, with DRB1 alleles having the most associated TCRs and HLA-C alleles having the fewest. Because the 87-base-pair reads could not distinguish some IMGT-functional V segments, including TRBV6-2 and TRBV6-3, those segments were excluded. Roughly uniform sequencing depth across donors was assumed in presence/absence analyses, although this assumption may not hold. A group of highly shared sequence variants was considered likely to be a technical artifact of the sequencing pipeline. In a later analysis, several top co-occurrence clusters were reported to appear linked to parvovirus B19, influenza, CMV and Epstein-Barr virus. The study listed approximately 160 TCR beta chains as associated with cytomegalovirus. For the cohort, immune exposure information was limited to CMV serostatus. A later genetic analysis associated a missense DCLRE1C variant with V-gene and J-gene trimming of TCR beta chains, and an independent cohort replicated the association. A later analysis associated about 16,000 TCR beta sequences with specific HLA alleles at a false discovery rate of 0.05. Linkage disequilibrium might explain the correlated functional status among segregating V segments, but an unknown experimental factor could not be excluded. The authors suggested that the approach could potentially be generalized to other disease states and immunological phenotypes. Across donors, most TCR sequences were observed very rarely, whereas some public TCRs were present in many individuals.

The CDR3 numbers 15 residues from cysteine through phenylalanine. Only the CDR3 part of the read is kept: 45 bases, read in frame from the first base. The germline V gene specifies MRHNA as CDR1 and SNTAGT as CDR2. Germline trimming amounts to 3 bases on V and 5 bases on J, with 3 as the count of junction bases outside the gene matches. The cohort comprised some 680 healthy bone marrow donors. At the time of sampling, every cohort member was nominally healthy, though immune exposures that went unrecorded were likely present. The donor tested CMV seronegative, placing the donor among the 300 to 400 seronegative members of the cohort. Each donor provided a peripheral blood sample, and peripheral blood mononuclear cells were used for TCR beta sequencing. The Qiagen DNeasy Blood Extraction Kit was used to extract genomic DNA from the blood cell samples. Library generation was performed with the immunoSEQ multiplex PCR assay. For the multiplex PCR, a mixture combining 60 forward primers for TCR Vbeta segments and 13 reverse primers for TCR Jbeta segments was used. Amplification of the CDR3 region of rearranged TCR beta genes was performed with a multiplex PCR assay on genomic DNA. On the Illumina HiSeq System, the amplified TCR beta libraries were sequenced as 87-base-pair reads. The study's own analysis went as follows. Across the 670 or so repertoires, a later analysis counted about 81 million unique TCR beta chains, 9.5 million to 12 million of which were shared by at least two donors. Raw reads were error-corrected and collapsed into unique sequences by a nearest-neighbor algorithm in which closely related sequences were merged to remove PCR and sequencing errors. To assign V, D and J gene segments, CDR3 sequences were aligned to IMGT reference sequences. Each retained sequence needed at least a six-nucleotide match to both a V gene segment and a J gene segment. A rearrangement was called productive if the CDR3 had no stop codons and remained in frame with V and J, and every other rearrangement was called non-productive. CDR3 was defined by IMGT convention, running from the second conserved V-encoded cysteine to the conserved J-encoded phenylalanine. In an earlier analysis of around 600 of the donors, sequences lacking an unambiguous match to a single V gene segment were excluded. An earlier analysis of about 600 of the donors called V segments functional above 56.7% productive rearrangements and segregating when the between-donor standard deviation exceeded 5%. To diagnose cytomegalovirus status from the catalog of TCR beta chain sequences, a statistical classification framework was built. A later analysis assigned V and J genes by comparing TCR nucleotide sequences with IMGT/GENE-DB human TR gene sequences. A later analysis assigned CDR3 sequences and most-parsimonious VDJ recombination scenarios with the TCRdist pipeline. A later analysis defined each TCR beta chain by its CDR3 amino acid sequence plus V-gene family, and excluded reads lacking a unique V-gene family. As a way to deal with suspected cross-contamination and a sequencing artifact, a later analysis dropped more than 500 nucleotide sequences that were highly shared and had low generation probability. For each public chain, a later analysis derived a clonal expansion index from normalized ranks of inferred template counts within each repertoire. A later analysis computed generation probabilities with a VDJ recombination model fitted to out-of-frame rearrangements, and checked the results against IGoR. Hypergeometric tests were used in a later analysis to score TCR-TCR, TCR-HLA and TCR-CMV co-occurrence, with a repertoire-size bias correction applied to the TCR pairs. A later analysis estimated false discovery rates by permuting HLA or CMV assignments 20 times. A later analysis grouped co-occurring TCRs with DBSCAN, adding TCRdist sequence similarity when clustering within HLA-allele-positive subsets. For co-occurrence clustering, repertoires with fewer than 30,000 or more than 120,000 public chains were excluded, along with five or six repertoires with anomalous nucleotide sharing. As stored in TCRdb, this immuneACCESS dataset retains in-frame rearrangements with V and J assigned. A fraction of the clones does not appear; measured against another copy, unresolved V genes explain less than half of the discrepancy, and the remainder lacks a known reason. That table gives V, J and clone size, and the DNA gave D and trimming. For this sample there are 95,000 to 100,000 clones; approximately 79% appear just once. Together, the top ten hold 1.5% to 2% of the sample.

The chain links TRBV6-4 with TRBJ2-2; a stretch of 10 junction bases matches TRBD2. Sequencing input: PBMCs. The clonotype comes from a male donor in good health and CMV-seronegative. The DNA sequence reads TGTGCCAGCAGTGAACTAGCGGGAACGACCGGGGAGCTGTTTTTT. Its translation is CASSELAGTTGELFF.